These 7 T cell receptor beta chains share one sample of origin, sequenced in a study of brain T cells in children with intractable seizures. Produced via immunoSEQ multiplex PCR; TCRdb's table is partial and in-frame only. Of about 64,000 clones listed, roughly 95% are singletons. Sample: peripheral blood, taken at surgery. The receptors derive from a boy younger than two with focal cortical dysplasia and intractable seizures.

This CDR3 is CASSPSLITTDTQYF. For the CDR3, the DNA is TGTGCCAGCAGCCCATCTCTCATTACCACAGATACGCAGTATTTT. The J gene is TRBJ2-3, the V gene TRBV27; unclear D gene. The CDR3 is 15 amino acids. Trimming removed 6 bases at V and 2 bases at J, with 15 bases between. The germline gives CDR1 MNHEY, CDR2 SMNVEV (reference sequence).

The chain joins TRBV25-1 to TRBJ1-2, with unresolved D. This CDR3 is built from 16 residues. V gave up 10 bases and J gave up 4 bases, with 25 bases separating them. Per the germline V gene, CDR1 is MGHDK and CDR2 is SYGVNS. CDR3 residues: CATAENRGGVSYGYTF. Here the CDR3 DNA reads TGTGCCACAGCAGAAAATCGCGGAGGAGTTAGCTATGGCTACACCTTC.

The V call is TRBV25-1, the J call TRBJ2-7, with 10 bases matching TRBD2. Germline CDR1 MGHDK, CDR2 SYGVNS. The CDR3 has 14 residues. The V segment lost 4 bases and the J segment 0 bases; nucleotides outside the gene matches: 0. The CDR3 here is CASSGLAGSYEQYF. The CDR3 DNA reads as TGTGCCAGCAGTGGACTAGCGGGCTCCTACGAGCAGTACTTC.

The V call is TRBV27, the J call TRBJ1-1; no reliable D call. Germline lookup yields CDR1 MNHEY and CDR2 SMNVEV (reference sequence). The CDR3 has 14 amino acids. V lost 5 bases and J 0 bases, leaving 10 bases between the germline ends. The CDR3 DNA reads TGTGCCAGCAGTCATAAAGTGGTGAACACTGAAGCTTTCTTT. It yields the protein CASSHKVVNTEAFF.

The chain is built from TRBV6-5 and TRBJ1-1; the match to TRBD1 covers 7 bases. The germline V gene encodes CDR1 MNHEY and CDR2 SVGAGI. With 4 bases clipped from V and 1 base from J, the junction kept 6 bases outside the gene matches. This CDR3 has 15 amino acids. CDR3 sequence (DNA): TGTGCCAGCAGTTTTACAGGGGAGGGGAACACTGAAGCTTTCTTT. Translating it yields CASSFTGEGNTEAFF.

This clone was seen only once. The rearrangement links TRBV5-1 to TRBJ1-4; 11 bases fit TRBD1. Germline trimming cut 9 bases from V and 7 bases from J; bases unmatched to any gene: 11. This CDR3 contains 15 residues. The germline CDR1 and CDR2 sequences are SGHRS and YFSETQ. CDR3 nucleotides: TGCGCCACCTCCGGGACAGGGGGGTCGTCTGAAAAACTGTTTTTT. This gives the protein CATSGTGGSSEKLFF.

This chain links TRBV7-9 with TRBJ2-2; D remains ambiguous. Germline CDR1 is SEHNR and CDR2 is FQNEAQ (reference sequence). The V gene lost 0 bases and the J gene lost 4 bases, with 9 bases spanning the gap. CDR3 length equals 15 residues. CDR3 in DNA: TGTGCCAGCAGCTTAGCGCAGTCAGCCACCGGGGAGCTGTTTTTT. It codes for CASSLAQSATGELFF.